This T cell receptor (beta chain) was captured by sequencing in a study of monozygotic twins with cystic fibrosis. General study points: Median Simpson clonality of 0.0095 suggested naive T cells predominated. Monozygotic CF twins shared more identical nucleotide clonotypes than unrelated patients.

TCRdb keeps only in-frame clones here, not all; method: immunoSEQ multiplex PCR. The table lists some 11,000 clones, about 96% of them singletons. Germline V gives CDR1 SGHTA, CDR2 FQGNSA. The CDR3 is 14 residues long. Trimming removed 1 base from V and 4 bases from J, with 10 bases in between. Of note for this clone: Its antigen remains unidentified.

V and J are TRBV7-2 and TRBJ1-2; D is unresolved. Sequencing was done on a sample of blood. This clonotype was sampled from a boy between 10 and 17 years old with cystic fibrosis. In nucleotides, the CDR3 is TGTGCCAGCAGCTTAGACAAGCGGGGCTATGGCTACACCTTC. Translated: CASSLDKRGYGYTF.